This section outlines one TCR beta chain sequence together with its context. Its specificity is unknown. Researchers collected more than 2 ml of blood per donor. The CDR3 has 14 amino acids. From its re-call of the 5' RACE reads, TCRdb lists each CDR3 protein once, without DNA. This table lists about 450,000 distinct CDR3 sequences. The data were taken from a study of monozygotic twins with inflammatory bowel disease. Overall study findings and caveats: The authors note that differing immunosuppressive treatments may have added variability to patient repertoires.

The TCR originated in a human donor with ulcerative colitis or Crohn's disease, or a healthy co-twin of an affected twin (not recorded which). The sample was blood. V usage is TRBV12-3 or TRBV12-4 and J usage is TRBJ2-2. The CDR3 reads CASSLGRLAGELFF.